A single sample is the source of the 8 T cell receptor beta chains below, sequenced in a study of shared clonotypes between healthy human individuals. Sequenced by immunoSEQ multiplex PCR; TCRdb stores in-frame clones only, minus some. Of about 600,000 clones listed, roughly 98% are singletons. The naive CD8 subset, CD45RO-negative cells positively selected for CCR7, excluded terminally differentiated effector memory CD45RA+ cells. Sequenced input: naive CD8+ T cells sorted from blood. These receptor sequences come from a man between 25 and 39 years old in good health.

The chain recombines TRBV4-3 with TRBJ2-7; the D is unclear. This CDR3 region has 14 residues. Between the trimmed V and J ends, which lost 2 bases and 4 bases, there was a span of 12 bases. Looked up from germline, CDR1 is LGHNA and CDR2 is YSLEER. The CDR3 DNA follows: TGCGCCAGCAGCCAACGATTAGCTGGTTACGAGCAGTACTTC. Translated, it gives CASSQRLAGYEQYF.

The chain couples TRBV5-4 to TRBJ2-5; the D call may be TRBD1 or TRBD2 (5 bases each). The CDR3 spans 13 residues. Germline CDR1 is SGHNT and CDR2 is YYREEE (reference sequence). Trimming shortened V by 5 bases and J by 3 bases, and 11 bases separated the two germline ends. The CDR3 nucleotides read TGTGCCAGCAGGAGGGACCTGGAAGAGACCCAGTACTTC. Translation: CASRRDLEETQYF.

The V gene is TRBV4-1, the J gene TRBJ2-5; D ambiguous. The CDR3 loop spans 15 amino acids. Germline V gives CDR1 MGHRA, CDR2 YSYEKL. The V end was cut by 0 bases, the J end by 5 bases, with 13 bases between. The CDR3 region is CASSQDPGSLETQYF. CDR3 DNA sequence: TGCGCCAGCAGCCAAGACCCAGGCTCACTTGAGACCCAGTACTTC.

The chain links TRBV7-9 to TRBJ2-7, with D perhaps matching TRBD1 or TRBD2 (5 bases each). CDR1 and CDR2 (germline): SEHNR, FQNEAQ (reference sequence). The CDR3 length is 11 residues. V gave up 2 bases and J gave up 13 bases, with 12 bases separating them. CDR3 protein: CASSLTPGPYF. The CDR3 region has the DNA TGTGCCAGCAGCTTAACCCCGGGACCCTACTTC.

V is TRBV6-5 and J is TRBJ2-1; 10 bases are a match to TRBD2. CDR1 is MNHEY, CDR2 SVGAGI, per germline. There are 13 residues in the CDR3. The ends lost 6 bases at V and 8 bases at J; junction bases unmatched: 4. Written as DNA, the CDR3 is TGTGCCAGCAGGCTAGCGGGAGTAGATGAGCAGTTCTTC. The encoded protein is CASRLAGVDEQFF.

This clone showed up just once. This specimen includes other DNA sequences encoding the same CDR3. V gene TRBV4-1 combines with J gene TRBJ2-1; possibly TRBD1 for D (5 bases). CDR3 length: 15 amino acids. Between the trimmed V and J ends, which lost 1 base and 0 bases, there was a span of 7 bases. Per germline, CDR1 MGHRA and CDR2 YSYEKL. The CDR3 bases are TGCGCCAGCAGCCAAGGCCAGGGCTCCTACAATGAGCAGTTCTTC. This gives the protein CASSQGQGSYNEQFF.

This chain uses TRBV30 with TRBJ1-1; TRBD1 might be the D (6 bases). Trimming shortened V by 0 bases and J by 1 base, and 15 bases separated the two germline ends. The germline CDR1 and CDR2 sequences are GTSNPN and SVGIG (reference sequence). The CDR3 is 16 amino acids. CDR3 DNA: TGTGCCTGGAGTGTAAGGGTAGAGGACAGGAACACTGAAGCTTTCTTT. As protein: CAWSVRVEDRNTEAFF.

The rearrangement joins TRBV10-3 to TRBJ2-7, with D uncertain. The CDR3 runs to 13 residues. Germline V lookup: CDR1 ENHRY, CDR2 SYGVKD. V lost 3 bases to trimming and J lost 3 bases, with 9 bases between them. This CDR3 is CAISESWDYEQYF. CDR3 DNA: TGTGCCATCAGTGAAAGCTGGGACTACGAGCAGTACTTC.